These 5 T cell receptor beta chains were sequenced from one sample in a study of T cell repertoires in cytomegalovirus infection. A single record per CDR3 protein comes from TCRdb applying MiXCR to the reads. In the table there are 400,000 or so distinct CDR3 sequences, 30% to 40% of which are singletons. Sequencing was performed on PBMCs. These receptors all stem from a human donor in good health (CMV status not recorded). Some clones in this sample may be carry-over from other donors' samples.

The rearrangement joins TRBV4-3 to TRBJ1-2; TRBD1 aligns across 7 bases. The CDR3 sequence is 17 residues long. Germline CDR1 LGHNA, CDR2 YSLEER. J gave up 7 bases and V 0 bases, and 14 bases lay outside the gene matches. DNA for the CDR3: TGCGCCAGCAGCCAAGATGACGAAGACAGGGAGTATCCTGGCTACACCTTC. It yields the protein CASSQDDEDREYPGYTF.

V is TRBV4-2 and J is TRBJ2-1; 8 bases fit TRBD2. The CDR3 loop spans 17 amino acids. Germline assignment: CDR1 LGHNA and CDR2 YNFKEQ. V was clipped by 1 base and J by 8 bases; unmatched bases: 13. CDR3 amino acids: CASSQGELAAPRDEQFF. For the CDR3, the DNA is TGTGCCAGCAGCCAAGGGGAACTAGCGGCTCCTAGGGATGAGCAGTTCTTC.

This clonotype was counted a few times. V is TRBV19 and J is TRBJ1-2; D is undetermined. The CDR3 contains 14 residues. V lost 5 bases, J lost 8 bases, and 18 bases lay in between. CDR1 and CDR2 from the germline V gene are LNHDA and SQIVND (reference sequence). CDR3 coding DNA: TGTGCCAGTAGTCAGGATATAGGCCTTTGGGGCTACACCTTC. It encodes CASSQDIGLWGYTF.

The chain couples TRBV6-1 to TRBJ1-1, with D possibly matching TRBD1 (5 bases). Germline V gene lookup returns CDR1 MNHNS and CDR2 SASEGT. The V end was cut by 5 bases, the J end by 7 bases, with 17 bases between. CDR3 length: 14 residues. The CDR3 sequence: CASSSVRATVEAFF. DNA of the CDR3: TGTGCCAGCAGTTCGGTCAGGGCGACGGTTGAAGCTTTCTTT.

This clonotype has just a few counts. The chain has TRBV28 and TRBJ2-7; a weak D match, TRBD2 (6 bases). Germline V CDR1 and CDR2: MDHEN, SYDVKM. The V end was cut by 4 bases, the J end by 2 bases, with 12 bases between. The CDR3 length is 14 residues. The CDR3, as DNA: TGTGCCAGCAGTTCCCCCGGGGGTGCCTACGAGCAGTACTTC. Its translation: CASSSPGGAYEQYF.